This TCR beta chain was captured by sequencing in a study of shared clonotypes between healthy human individuals. As to this clone: Its antigen is not known.

From CD4+ cells came CD45RA+ naive and CD45RA-negative memory subsets. Overall study results and limits: Generation of non-shared clonotypes was less probable than generation of clonotypes shared by all four donors.

TCRdb keeps only in-frame clones here, not all; method: immunoSEQ multiplex PCR. The repertoire has fewer than 2.5 million clones, 80% to 95% of them found once; the top ten carry roughly 0.36%. After removal of 6 bases from V and 2 bases from J, the junction contained 8 bases not matched to a gene. From germline, CDR1 is MDHEN and CDR2 SYDVKM. CDR3 length: 15 residues. The clonotype was recovered from a man in his late teens or twenties in good health. Some clones in this sample may be carry-over from other donors' samples. The chain combines TRBV28 with TRBJ2-7; 9 bases agree with TRBD1. The sequenced sample was naive CD4+ T cells from PBMCs. Stated subset: CD45RA+ positively selected. The CDR3 nucleotides read TGTGCCAGCAGCCAGTACCGGGACAGGGCCTACGAGCAGTACTTC. Protein: CASSQYRDRAYEQYF. Based on the CDR3 plus reference TRBV28 and TRBJ2-7, the full variable domain is DVKVTQSSRYLVKRTGEKVFLECVQDMDHENMFWYRQDPGLGLRLIYFSYDVKMKEKGDIPEGYSVSREKKERFSLILESASTNQTSMYLCASSQYRDRAYEQYFGPGTRLTVT.